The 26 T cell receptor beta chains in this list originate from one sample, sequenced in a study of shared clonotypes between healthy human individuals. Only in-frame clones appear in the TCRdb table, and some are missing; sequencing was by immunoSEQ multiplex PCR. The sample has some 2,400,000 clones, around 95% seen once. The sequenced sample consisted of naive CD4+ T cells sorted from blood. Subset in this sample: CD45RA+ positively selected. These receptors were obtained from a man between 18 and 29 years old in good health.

CDR3 in amino acids: CASTPLRTENTEAFF. CDR3 nucleotide sequence: TGTGCCAGCACCCCGCTAAGGACAGAGAACACTGAAGCTTTCTTT. The chain recombines TRBV5-4 with TRBJ1-1; a weak D match, TRBD1 (6 bases). This CDR3 contains 15 residues. Between the trimmed V and J ends, which lost 6 bases and 1 base, there was a span of 16 bases. Germline V CDR1 and CDR2: SGHNT, YYREEE (reference sequence).

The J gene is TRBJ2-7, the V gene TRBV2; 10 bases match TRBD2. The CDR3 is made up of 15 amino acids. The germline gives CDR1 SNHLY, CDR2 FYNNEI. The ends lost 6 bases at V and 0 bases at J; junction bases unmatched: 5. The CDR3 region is CASRRTSGHSYEQYF. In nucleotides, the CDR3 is TGTGCCAGCAGGAGGACTAGCGGACACTCCTACGAGCAGTACTTC.

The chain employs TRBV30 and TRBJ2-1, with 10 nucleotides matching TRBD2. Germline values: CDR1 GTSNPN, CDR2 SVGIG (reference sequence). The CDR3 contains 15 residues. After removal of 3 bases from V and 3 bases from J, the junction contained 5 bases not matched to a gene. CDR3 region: CAWSFTSGDYNEQFF. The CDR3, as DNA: TGTGCCTGGAGCTTCACTAGCGGGGACTACAATGAGCAGTTCTTC. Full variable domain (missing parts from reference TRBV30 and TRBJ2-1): SQTIHQWPATLVQPVGSPLSLECTVEGTSNPNLYWYRQAAGRGLQLLFYSVGIGQISSEVPQNLSASRPQDRQFILSSKKLLLSDSGFYLCAWSFTSGDYNEQFFGPGTRLTVL.

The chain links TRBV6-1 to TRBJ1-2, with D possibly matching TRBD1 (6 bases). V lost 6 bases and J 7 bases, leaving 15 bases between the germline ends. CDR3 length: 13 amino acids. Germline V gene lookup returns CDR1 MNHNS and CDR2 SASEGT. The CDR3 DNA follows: TGTGCCAGCAGCCAAGGAGGGGGACTTGGCTACACCTTC. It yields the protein CASSQGGGLGYTF.

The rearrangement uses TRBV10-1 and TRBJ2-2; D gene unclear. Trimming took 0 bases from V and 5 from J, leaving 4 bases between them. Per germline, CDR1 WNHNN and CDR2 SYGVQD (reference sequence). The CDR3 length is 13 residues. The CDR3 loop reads CASSESETGELFF. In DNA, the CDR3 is TGCGCCAGCAGTGAGTCGGAGACCGGGGAGCTGTTTTTT.

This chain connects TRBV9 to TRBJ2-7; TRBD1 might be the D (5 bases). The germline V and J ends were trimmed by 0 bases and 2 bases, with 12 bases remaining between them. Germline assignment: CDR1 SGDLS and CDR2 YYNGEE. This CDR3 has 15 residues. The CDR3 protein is CASSVDQGGPYEQYF. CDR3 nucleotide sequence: TGTGCCAGCAGCGTAGATCAGGGTGGGCCCTACGAGCAGTACTTC.

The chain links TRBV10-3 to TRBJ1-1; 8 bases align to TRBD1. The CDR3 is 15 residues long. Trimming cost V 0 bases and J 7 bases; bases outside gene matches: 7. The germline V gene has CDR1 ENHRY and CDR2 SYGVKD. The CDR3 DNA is TGTGCCATCAGTGAGTCTGAAGGGACAGGACTTGAAGCTTTCTTT. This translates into CAISESEGTGLEAFF.

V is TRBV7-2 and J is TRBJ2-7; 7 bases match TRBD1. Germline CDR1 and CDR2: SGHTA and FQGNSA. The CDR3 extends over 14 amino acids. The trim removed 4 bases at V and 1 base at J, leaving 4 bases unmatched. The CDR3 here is CASSWRQGSYEQYF. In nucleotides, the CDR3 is TGTGCCAGCAGCTGGCGACAGGGATCCTACGAGCAGTACTTC. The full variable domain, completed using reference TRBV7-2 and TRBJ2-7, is GAGVSQSPSNKVTEKGKDVELRCDPISGHTALYWYRQSLGQGLEFLIYFQGNSAPDKSGLPSDRFSAERTGGSVSTLTIQRTQQEDSAVYLCASSWRQGSYEQYFGPGTRLTVT.

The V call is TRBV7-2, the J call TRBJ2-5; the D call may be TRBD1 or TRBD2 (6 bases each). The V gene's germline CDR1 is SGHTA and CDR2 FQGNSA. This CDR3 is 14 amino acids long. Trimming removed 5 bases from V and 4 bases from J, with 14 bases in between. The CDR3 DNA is TGTGCCAGCAGCATAGGGGGGAAGGGAGAGACCCAGTACTTC. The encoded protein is CASSIGGKGETQYF.

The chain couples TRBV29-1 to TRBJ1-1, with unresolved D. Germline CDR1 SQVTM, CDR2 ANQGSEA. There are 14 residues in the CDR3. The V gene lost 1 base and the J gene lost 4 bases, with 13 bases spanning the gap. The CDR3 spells CSVEVPGMVTEAFF. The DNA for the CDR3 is TGCAGCGTTGAAGTCCCCGGGATGGTCACTGAAGCTTTCTTT.

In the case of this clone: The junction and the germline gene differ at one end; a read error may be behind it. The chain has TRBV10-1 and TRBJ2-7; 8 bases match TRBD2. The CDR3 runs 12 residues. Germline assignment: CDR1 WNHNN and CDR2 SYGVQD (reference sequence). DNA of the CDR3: TGCGCCAGCAGTGAGTCTAGCGGGAAGCAATACTTC. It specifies CASSESSGKQYF.

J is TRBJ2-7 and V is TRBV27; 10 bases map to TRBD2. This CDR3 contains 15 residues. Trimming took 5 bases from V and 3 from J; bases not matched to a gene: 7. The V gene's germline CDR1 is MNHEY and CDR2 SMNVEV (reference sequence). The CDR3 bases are TGTGCCAGCAGTCTGGCTAGCGGGGGAAGCTACGAGCAGTACTTC. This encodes CASSLASGGSYEQYF.

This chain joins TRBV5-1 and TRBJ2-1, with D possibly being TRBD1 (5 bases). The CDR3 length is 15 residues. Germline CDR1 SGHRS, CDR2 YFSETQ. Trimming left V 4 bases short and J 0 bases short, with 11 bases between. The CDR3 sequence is CASSLDTFSYNEQFF. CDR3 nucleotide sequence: TGCGCCAGCAGCCTGGACACTTTCTCCTACAATGAGCAGTTCTTC.

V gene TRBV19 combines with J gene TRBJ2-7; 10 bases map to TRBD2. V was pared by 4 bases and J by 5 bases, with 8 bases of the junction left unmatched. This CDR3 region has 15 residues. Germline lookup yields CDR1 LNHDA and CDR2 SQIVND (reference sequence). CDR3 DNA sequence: TGTGCCAGTAGTACCCCTAGCGGGAGAAGGGACGAGCAGTACTTC. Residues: CASSTPSGRRDEQYF. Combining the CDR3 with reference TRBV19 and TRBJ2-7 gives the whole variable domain DGGITQSPKYLFRKEGQNVTLSCEQNLNHDAMYWYRQDPGQGLRLIYYSQIVNDFQKGDIAEGYSVSREKKESFPLTVTSAQKNPTAFYLCASSTPSGRRDEQYFGPGTRLTVT.

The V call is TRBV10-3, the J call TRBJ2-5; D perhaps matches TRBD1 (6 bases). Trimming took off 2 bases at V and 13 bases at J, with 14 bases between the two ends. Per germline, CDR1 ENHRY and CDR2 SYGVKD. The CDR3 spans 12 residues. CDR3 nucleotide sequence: TGTGCCATCAGTGAGATCGAAGGACAGCGGTACTTC. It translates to CAISEIEGQRYF.

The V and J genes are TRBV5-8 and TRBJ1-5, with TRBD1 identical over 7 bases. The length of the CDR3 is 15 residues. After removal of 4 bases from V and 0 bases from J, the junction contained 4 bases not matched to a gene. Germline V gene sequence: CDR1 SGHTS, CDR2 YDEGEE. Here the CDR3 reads CASSPGQNSNQPQHF. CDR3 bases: TGTGCCAGCAGCCCGGGACAGAATAGCAATCAGCCCCAGCATTTT.

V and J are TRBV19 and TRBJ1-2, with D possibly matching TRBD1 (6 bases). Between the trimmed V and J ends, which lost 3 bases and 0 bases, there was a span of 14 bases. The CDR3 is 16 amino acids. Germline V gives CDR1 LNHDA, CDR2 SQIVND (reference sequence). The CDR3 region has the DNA TGTGCCAGTAGTATGGCAGGGGTCCTACCTAACTATGGCTACACCTTC. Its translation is CASSMAGVLPNYGYTF.

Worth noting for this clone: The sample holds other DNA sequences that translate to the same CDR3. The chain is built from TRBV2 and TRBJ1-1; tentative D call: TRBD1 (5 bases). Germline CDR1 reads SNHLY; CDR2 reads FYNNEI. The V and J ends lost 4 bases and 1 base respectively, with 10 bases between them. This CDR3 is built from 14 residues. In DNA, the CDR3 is TGTGCCAGCAGTGTCGGGACGGGGAACACTGAAGCTTTCTTT. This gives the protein CASSVGTGNTEAFF.

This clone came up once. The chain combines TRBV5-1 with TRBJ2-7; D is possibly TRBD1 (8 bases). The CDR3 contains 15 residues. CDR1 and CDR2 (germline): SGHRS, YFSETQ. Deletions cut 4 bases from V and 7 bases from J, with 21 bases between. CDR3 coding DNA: TGCGCCAGCAGCCTAGGACAGGGCGGGGGTAGGGAGCAGTACTTC. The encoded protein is CASSLGQGGGREQYF.

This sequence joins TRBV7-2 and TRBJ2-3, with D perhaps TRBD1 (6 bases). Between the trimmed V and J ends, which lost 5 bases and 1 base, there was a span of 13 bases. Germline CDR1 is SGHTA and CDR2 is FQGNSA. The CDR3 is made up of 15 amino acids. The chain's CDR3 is CASSQQGRGTDTQYF. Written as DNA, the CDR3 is TGTGCCAGCAGCCAACAGGGCCGGGGCACAGATACGCAGTATTTT.

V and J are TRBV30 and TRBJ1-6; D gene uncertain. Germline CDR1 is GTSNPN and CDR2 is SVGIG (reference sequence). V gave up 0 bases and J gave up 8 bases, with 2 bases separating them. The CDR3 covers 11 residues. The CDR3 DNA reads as TGTGCCTGGAGTGTGTATTCACCCCTCCACTTT. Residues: CAWSVYSPLHF.

The CDR3 DNA is TGTGCCAGCAGCCTACTGAAATGGACAGGCAATCAGCCCCAGCATTTT. It encodes CASSLLKWTGNQPQHF. This chain links TRBV7-9 with TRBJ1-5, with D possibly matching TRBD1 (6 bases). This CDR3 is 16 amino acids long. The V end lost 5 bases, the J end lost 2 bases, and 16 bases lay between the germline ends. Per the germline V gene, CDR1 is SEHNR and CDR2 is FQNEAQ (reference sequence).

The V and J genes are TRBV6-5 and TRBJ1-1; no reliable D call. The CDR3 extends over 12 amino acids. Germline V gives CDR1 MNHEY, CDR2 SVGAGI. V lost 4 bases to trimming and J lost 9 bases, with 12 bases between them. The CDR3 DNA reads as TGTGCCAGCAGTTCACCCACTTCTCAAGCTTTCTTT. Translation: CASSSPTSQAFF.

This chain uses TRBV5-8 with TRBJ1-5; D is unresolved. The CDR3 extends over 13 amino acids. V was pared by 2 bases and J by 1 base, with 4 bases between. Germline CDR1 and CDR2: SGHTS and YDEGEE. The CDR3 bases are TGTGCCAGCAGCTTTGAGAGCAATCAGCCCCAGCATTTT. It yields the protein CASSFESNQPQHF.

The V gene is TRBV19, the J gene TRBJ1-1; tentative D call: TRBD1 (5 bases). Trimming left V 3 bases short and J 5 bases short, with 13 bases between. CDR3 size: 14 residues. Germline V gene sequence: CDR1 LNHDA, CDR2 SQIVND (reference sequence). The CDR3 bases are TGTGCCAGTAGTATCAGGGCACGGGAGACTGAAGCTTTCTTT. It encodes CASSIRARETEAFF.

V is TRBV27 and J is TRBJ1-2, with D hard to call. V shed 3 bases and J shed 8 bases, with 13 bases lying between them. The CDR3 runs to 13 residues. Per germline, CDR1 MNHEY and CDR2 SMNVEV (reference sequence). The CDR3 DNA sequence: TGTGCCAGCAGTTTTTCGTTCGGGGAGGGCTACACCTTC. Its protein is CASSFSFGEGYTF.